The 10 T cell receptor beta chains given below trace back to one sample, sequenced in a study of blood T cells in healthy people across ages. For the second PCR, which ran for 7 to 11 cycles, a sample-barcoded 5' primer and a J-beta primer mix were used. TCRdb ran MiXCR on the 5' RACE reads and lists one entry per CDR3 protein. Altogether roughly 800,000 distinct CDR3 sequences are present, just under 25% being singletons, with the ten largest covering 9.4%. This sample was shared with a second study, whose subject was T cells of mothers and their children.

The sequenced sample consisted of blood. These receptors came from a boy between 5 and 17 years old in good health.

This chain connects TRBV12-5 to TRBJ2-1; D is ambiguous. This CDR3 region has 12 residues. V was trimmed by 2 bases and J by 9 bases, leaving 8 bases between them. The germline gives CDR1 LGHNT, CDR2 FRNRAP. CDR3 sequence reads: CASGLMLGEQFF. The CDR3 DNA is TGTGCTAGTGGTTTGATGCTGGGTGAGCAGTTCTTC. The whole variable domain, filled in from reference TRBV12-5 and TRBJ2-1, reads DARVTQTPRHKVTEMGQEVTMRCQPILGHNTVFWYRQTMMQGLELLAYFRNRAPLDDSGMPKDRFSAEMPDATLATLKIQPSEPRDSAVYFCASGLMLGEQFFGPGTRLTVL.

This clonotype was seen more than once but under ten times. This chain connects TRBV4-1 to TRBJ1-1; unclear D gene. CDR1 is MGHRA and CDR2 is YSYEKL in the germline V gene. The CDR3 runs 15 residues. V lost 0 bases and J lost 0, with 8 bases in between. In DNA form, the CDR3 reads TGCGCCAGCAGCCAAGAGGGCGAGTTGAACACTGAAGCTTTCTTT. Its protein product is CASSQEGELNTEAFF.

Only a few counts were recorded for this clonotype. The CDR3 DNA is TGCAGTGCTCCGGACAGGGGAAGTTATGCAGATACGCAGTATTTT. This encodes CSAPDRGSYADTQYF. The chain links TRBV20-1 to TRBJ2-3; TRBD1 matches 9 bases. The trim removed 5 bases at V and 4 bases at J, leaving 10 bases unmatched. Germline CDR1 reads DFQATT; CDR2 reads SNEGSKA (reference sequence). The length of the CDR3 is 15 residues.

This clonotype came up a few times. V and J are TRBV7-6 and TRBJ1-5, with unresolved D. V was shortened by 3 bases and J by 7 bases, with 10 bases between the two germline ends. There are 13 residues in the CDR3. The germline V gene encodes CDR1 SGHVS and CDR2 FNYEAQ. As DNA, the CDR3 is TGTGCCAGCAGCTTGGAGGATTCCCAGCCCCAGCATTTT. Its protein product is CASSLEDSQPQHF.

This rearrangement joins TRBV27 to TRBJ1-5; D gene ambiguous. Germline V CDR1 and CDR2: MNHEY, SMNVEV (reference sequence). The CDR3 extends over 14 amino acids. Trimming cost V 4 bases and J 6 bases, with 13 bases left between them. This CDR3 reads CASSSLTASQPQHF. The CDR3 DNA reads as TGTGCCAGCAGTTCTTTGACGGCGAGTCAGCCCCAGCATTTT.

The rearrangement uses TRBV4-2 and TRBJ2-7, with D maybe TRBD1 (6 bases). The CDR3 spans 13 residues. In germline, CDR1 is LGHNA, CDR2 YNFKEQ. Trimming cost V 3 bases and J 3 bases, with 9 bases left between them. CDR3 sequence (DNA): TGTGCCAGCAGCCATCTGGACAGCTACGAGCAGTACTTC. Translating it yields CASSHLDSYEQYF.

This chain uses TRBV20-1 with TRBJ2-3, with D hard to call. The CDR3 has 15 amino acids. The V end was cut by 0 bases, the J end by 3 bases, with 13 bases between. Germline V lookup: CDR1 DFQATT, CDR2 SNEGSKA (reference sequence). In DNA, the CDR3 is TGCAGTGCTAGAGATATTGTGGGCTTAACAGATACGCAGTATTTT. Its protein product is CSARDIVGLTDTQYF.

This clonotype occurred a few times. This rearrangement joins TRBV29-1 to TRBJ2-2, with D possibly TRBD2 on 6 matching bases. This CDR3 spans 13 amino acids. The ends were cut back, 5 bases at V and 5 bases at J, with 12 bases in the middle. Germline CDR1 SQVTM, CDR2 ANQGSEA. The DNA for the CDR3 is TGCAGCGTTATAGGCGGGGAGACCGGGGAGCTGTTTTTT. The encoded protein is CSVIGGETGELFF.

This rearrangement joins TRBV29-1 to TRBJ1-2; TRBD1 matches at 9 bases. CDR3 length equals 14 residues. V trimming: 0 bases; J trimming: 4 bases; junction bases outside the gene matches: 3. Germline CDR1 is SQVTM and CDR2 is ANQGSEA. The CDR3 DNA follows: TGCAGCGTTGAAGAGACAGGGGGATTCTATGGCTACACCTTC. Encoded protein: CSVEETGGFYGYTF.

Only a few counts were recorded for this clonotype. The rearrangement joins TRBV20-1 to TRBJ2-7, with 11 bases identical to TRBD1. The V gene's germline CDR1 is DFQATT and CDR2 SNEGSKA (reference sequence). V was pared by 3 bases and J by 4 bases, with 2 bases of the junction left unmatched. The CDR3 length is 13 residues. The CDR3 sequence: CSARGQGGYEQYF. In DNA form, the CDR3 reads TGCAGTGCTAGGGGACAGGGGGGTTACGAGCAGTACTTC.